The 5 T cell receptor beta chains given below trace back to one sample, sequenced in a study of blood T cell repertoires in COVID-19. Sequencing was performed with immunoSEQ multiplex PCR; in TCRdb, only in-frame clones are kept and a portion is missing. The sample lists some 49,000 clones, over 85% occurring once. What was sequenced was peripheral blood. The receptor source for this set is a man in his 70s with active COVID-19.

The genes are TRBV6-2 or TRBV6-3 and TRBJ2-7, with D possibly matching TRBD1 (6 bases). The CDR3 length is 16 residues. Between the trimmed V and J ends, which lost 5 bases and 0 bases, there was a span of 17 bases. The germline CDR1 and CDR2 sequences are MNHEY and SVGEGT. The CDR3 is CASSNPRQVFSYEQYF. In DNA form, the CDR3 reads TGTGCCAGCAGTAACCCTCGACAGGTGTTCTCCTACGAGCAGTACTTC.

V usage is TRBV7-4 and J usage is TRBJ2-5; TRBD2 is a possible D gene (5 bases). Trimming pared 5 bases from V and 2 bases from J, leaving 12 bases between. CDR3 length: 14 amino acids. CDR1 and CDR2 from the germline V gene are SGHVT and SQSDAQ. CDR3 nucleotides: TGTGCCAGCAGCCTCCGGCGGAGGCAAGAGACCCAGTACTTC. It specifies CASSLRRRQETQYF.

The V gene is TRBV12-1, the J gene TRBJ1-4. TRBV12-1 is deemed a pseudogene. This CDR3 is built from 15 residues. The CDR3 bases are TGTGCCAGCAGCGCGGAAGGCAGAATGGAGGAAAAACTGTTTTTT. This codes for CASSAEGRMEEKLFF.

The rearrangement links TRBV20-1 to TRBJ1-2; 7 positions agree with TRBD1. V gave up 5 bases and J gave up 8 bases; unmatched junction bases: 5. The CDR3 length is 11 residues. From germline, CDR1 is DFQATT and CDR2 SNEGSKA (reference sequence). This CDR3 is CSAHRGRGYTF. The CDR3, as DNA: TGCAGTGCTCACAGGGGTCGGGGCTACACCTTC.

The chain has TRBV7-6 and TRBJ2-5; TRBD2 aligns across 9 bases. This CDR3 is built from 18 residues. V lost 0 bases and J lost 5; bases outside the gene matches: 13. Germline V lookup: CDR1 SGHVS, CDR2 FNYEAQ. This chain's CDR3 is CASSLAVAGAVGGETQYF. CDR3 sequence (DNA): TGTGCCAGCAGCTTAGCAGTAGCGGGAGCGGTCGGGGGGGAGACCCAGTACTTC. Variable domain in full (rest from reference TRBV7-6 and TRBJ2-5): GAGVSQSPRYKVTKRGQDVALRCDPISGHVSLYWYRQALGQGPEFLTYFNYEAQQDKSGLPNDRFSAERPEGSISTLTIQRTEQRDSAMYRCASSLAVAGAVGGETQYFGPGTRLLVL.